These 10 T cell receptor beta chains came from one sample sequenced in a study of T cell responses to AZD1222 COVID-19 vaccine (dated by TCRdb to the early 2020s). Libraries were built with the immunoSEQ multiplex PCR assay. TCRdb took over this immuneACCESS table, retaining in-frame rearrangements with V and J assigned. Such tables are incomplete; in checked studies, under half of the missing clones stem from an unresolved V gene, and the remainder is unexplained. Present in this sample are 120,000 or so clones, about 91% of which were seen just once. The top ten clonotypes cover approximately 1.7% of the sample. The time point tag for this specimen amounts to: baseline before first vaccination. The specimen comprised peripheral blood, sampled on day 0 of AZD1222 vaccination. These receptors originate from an adult in good health.

For this clone: The same CDR3 arises from other DNA sequences in this sample as well. The chain uses TRBV5-4 and TRBJ1-1; weak D call: TRBD1 (6 bases). V was cut by 3 bases and J by 1 base, with 7 bases left in between. The germline V gene encodes CDR1 SGHNT and CDR2 YYREEE (reference sequence). This CDR3 is built from 13 residues. Here the CDR3 DNA reads TGTGCCAGCAGCTGGGGGCAGAACACTGAAGCTTTCTTT. The encoded protein is CASSWGQNTEAFF.

This clone came up once. J is TRBJ2-7 and V is TRBV28; D unclear. Deletions cut 2 bases from V and 5 bases from J, with 13 bases between. In germline, CDR1 is MDHEN, CDR2 SYDVKM. The CDR3 has 14 amino acids. The CDR3 here is CASSLAVSFDEQYV. The CDR3 DNA reads as TGTGCCAGCAGTTTAGCGGTTAGTTTCGACGAGCAGTACGTC.

This chain joins TRBV29-1 and TRBJ2-3, with D perhaps being TRBD1 or TRBD2 (5 bases each). CDR3 length: 14 amino acids. The V and J ends lost 6 bases and 9 bases respectively, with 22 bases between them. CDR1 is SQVTM and CDR2 is ANQGSEA in the germline V gene. The CDR3 DNA reads TGCAGCGTCATCGGGGCTTGGGGAGAGAGGACGCAGTATTTT. Translating it yields CSVIGAWGERTQYF.

V usage is TRBV5-6 and J usage is TRBJ1-5; the D is unclear. Trimming pared 4 bases from V and 5 bases from J, leaving 7 bases between. Germline CDR1 SGHDT, CDR2 YYEEEE. The CDR3 extends over 12 amino acids. In DNA, the CDR3 is TGTGCCAGCAGCGGCGAAGATCAGCCCCAGCATTTT. Translation gives CASSGEDQPQHF.

J is TRBJ2-3 and V is TRBV3-1 (or the pseudogene TRBV3-2); 7 nucleotides align to TRBD2. Germline CDR1 reads LGHDT; CDR2 reads YNNKEL (reference sequence). The CDR3 totals 15 residues. The V and J ends lost 8 bases and 2 bases, in that order; junction bases with no gene match: 10. CDR3 in amino acids: CASCAAGVNTDTQYF. The CDR3 coding sequence is TGTGCCAGCTGTGCCGCGGGGGTCAACACAGATACGCAGTATTTT.

The chain has TRBV4-2 and TRBJ1-1; D uncertain. The CDR3 consists of 12 residues. CDR1 and CDR2 (germline): LGHNA, YNFKEQ. V was shortened by 0 bases and J by 4 bases, with 3 bases between the two germline ends. The CDR3 loop reads CASSQDPTEAFF. Written as DNA, the CDR3 is TGTGCCAGCAGCCAAGATCCCACTGAAGCTTTCTTT.

The chain joins TRBV5-1 to TRBJ2-4; D not resolved. The CDR3 loop spans 14 amino acids. Germline assignment: CDR1 SGHRS and CDR2 YFSETQ. The V end lost 4 bases, the J end lost 3 bases, and 11 bases lay between the germline ends. The CDR3 DNA follows: TGCGCCAGCAGCCCGCTCGACAACAAAAACATTCAGTACTTC. It codes for CASSPLDNKNIQYF.

The genes are TRBV19 and TRBJ2-3; tentative D call: TRBD2 (6 bases). The CDR3 loop spans 14 amino acids. Germline assignment: CDR1 LNHDA and CDR2 SQIVND (reference sequence). V shed 4 bases and J shed 2 bases, with 10 bases lying between them. The CDR3 here is CASSRRLDTDTQYF. CDR3 DNA sequence: TGTGCCAGTAGTAGACGACTAGACACAGATACGCAGTATTTT. Complete variable domain (other parts from reference TRBV19 and TRBJ2-3): DGGITQSPKYLFRKEGQNVTLSCEQNLNHDAMYWYRQDPGQGLRLIYYSQIVNDFQKGDIAEGYSVSREKKESFPLTVTSAQKNPTAFYLCASSRRLDTDTQYFGPGTRLTVL.

The chain joins TRBV28 to TRBJ1-5; D is unclear. CDR1 and CDR2 (germline): MDHEN, SYDVKM. There are 15 residues in the CDR3. V was cut by 2 bases and J by 0 bases, with 8 bases left in between. The chain's CDR3 is CASSLSQHSNQPQHF. CDR3 bases: TGTGCCAGCAGTTTAAGCCAACATAGCAATCAGCCCCAGCATTTT.

This rearrangement joins TRBV29-1 to TRBJ1-3, with D maybe TRBD1 (6 bases). The CDR3 runs 14 residues. CDR1 SQVTM and CDR2 ANQGSEA come from the germline V gene. The V and J ends lost 4 bases and 0 bases respectively, with 10 bases between them. In DNA, the CDR3 is TGCAGCGTTGGGGACACGAGCTCTGGAAACACCATATATTTT. This codes for CSVGDTSSGNTIYF. Full variable domain (rest looked up from reference TRBV29-1 and TRBJ1-3): SAVISQKPSRDICQRGTSLTIQCQVDSQVTMMFWYRQQPGQSLTLIATANQGSEATYESGFVIDKFPISRPNLTFSTLTVSNMSPEDSSIYLCSVGDTSSGNTIYFGEGSWLTVV.